One sample yielded the 8 T cell receptor beta chains listed below, sequenced in a study of identical twins. TCRdb reprocessed the 5' RACE reads via MiXCR and lists one record per CDR3 protein. The sample shows 1.5 million to 2 million distinct CDR3 sequences, around 29% of them seen only once. The sample comprised cord blood. The receptors were gathered from a newborn girl in good health.

This clonotype was found a few times. This chain uses TRBV7-2 with TRBJ2-5, with 7 nucleotides matching TRBD1. CDR3 size: 12 residues. J was trimmed by 11 bases and V by 5 bases; bases with no gene match: 8. Germline V gives CDR1 SGHTA, CDR2 FQGNSA. CDR3 DNA sequence: TGTGCCAGCAGCACACAGGGGAATGAGCAGTACTTC. Translating gives CASSTQGNEQYF.

This chain links TRBV20-1 with TRBJ1-2; D is perhaps TRBD1 (6 bases). Germline values: CDR1 DFQATT, CDR2 SNEGSKA (reference sequence). CDR3 length equals 14 residues. V was cut by 0 bases and J by 4 bases, with 12 bases left in between. The CDR3 coding sequence is TGCAGTGCTAGAGATATAGGCAGGGGCTATGGCTACACCTTC. As protein: CSARDIGRGYGYTF.

The gene calls are TRBV11-2 and TRBJ2-2; D unresolved. CDR3 length equals 15 residues. V gave up 6 bases and J gave up 0 bases, with 11 bases separating them. CDR1 and CDR2 (germline): SGHAT, FQNNGV. Written as DNA, the CDR3 is TGTGCCAGCAGAGACCATCCCGCGAACACCGGGGAGCTGTTTTTT. Translated: CASRDHPANTGELFF.

In its sample, this clonotype was seen a few times. The genes are TRBV29-1 and TRBJ2-2; D is unclear. The CDR3 extends over 14 amino acids. V lost 7 bases and J 2 bases, leaving 14 bases between the germline ends. Germline V gives CDR1 SQVTM, CDR2 ANQGSEA. The CDR3 loop is CSALGPANTGELFF. The CDR3 nucleotides are TGCAGCGCGCTCGGGCCAGCAAACACCGGGGAGCTGTTTTTT.

The chain joins TRBV7-2 to TRBJ2-5, with a possible D match to TRBD1 (5 bases). V lost 2 bases and J lost 3, with 13 bases in between. CDR1 is SGHTA and CDR2 is FQGNSA in the germline V gene. This CDR3 is 15 amino acids long. The CDR3 loop reads CASSLLKTVKETQYF. The CDR3 DNA follows: TGTGCCAGCAGCTTATTGAAGACAGTAAAAGAGACCCAGTACTTC.

This chain links TRBV5-5 with TRBJ1-5; the D gene is possibly TRBD1 (6 bases). Trimming cost V 3 bases and J 0 bases, with 7 bases left between them. This CDR3 is 14 amino acids long. Per germline, CDR1 SGHKS and CDR2 YYEKEE (reference sequence). The CDR3 nucleotides read TGTGCCAGCAGCTCGGACAGTAGCAATCAGCCCCAGCATTTT. This sequence encodes CASSSDSSNQPQHF.

The chain recombines TRBV10-3 with TRBJ1-3; TRBD1 might be the D (5 bases). The CDR3 runs to 14 residues. V was pared by 6 bases and J by 8 bases, with 17 bases between. Germline loops: CDR1 ENHRY, CDR2 SYGVKD. The CDR3 DNA reads TGTGCCATCAGGGACGGGACGATTAGAGACACCATATATTTT. It is translated as CAIRDGTIRDTIYF.

The V gene is TRBV12-3 or TRBV12-4, the J gene TRBJ2-1; 7 bases are a match to TRBD1. Losses at the gene ends were 4 bases for V and 6 bases for J; bases not matched to a gene: 3. The CDR3 is made up of 13 amino acids. The CDR3 DNA sequence: TGTGCCAGCAGTTCCCCAGGGGGCAATGAGCAGTTCTTC. This codes for CASSSPGGNEQFF.